This T cell receptor beta chain was recorded in a study of blood T cell repertoires in COVID-19. The assay was immunoSEQ multiplex PCR, and TCRdb's table has in-frame clones only and misses some. The repertoire holds about 210,000 clones, with 81% as singletons. This clone appeared once. A read error may produce the germline difference seen at one junction end. Participant age was roughly 18 to 100 years, and participants resided in approximately 25 US areas. This CDR3 comprises 15 residues. Germline loops: CDR1 SSHAT, CDR2 FNYEAQ (reference sequence). The chain joins TRBV7-7 to TRBJ2-5; D is undetermined. The sequencing input was PBMCs or T cells enriched from blood (not recorded which). This TCR was recovered from a woman aged 50 to 65 with acute COVID-19. The CDR3 sequence is CASKLLQAGPETQYF. DNA of the CDR3: TGTGCTAGCAAACTCCTCCAGGCTGGCCCCGAGACCCAGTACTTC.